This T cell receptor beta chain was identified during a study of CD8+ T cells in alopecia areata. Across the study: The investigators scored severity in treated patients by the percentage of affected scalp area.

Germline V gene data show CDR1 as SGHNT and CDR2 as YYREEE (reference sequence). This CDR3 contains 16 residues. V lost 0 bases, J lost 2 bases, and 3 bases stayed unmatched. Treatment specified: oral pan-JAK inhibitor, 5-10 mg twice daily. Once RNA had been extracted, it was reverse transcribed into cDNA to act as the sequencing template. TCRdb's copy holds only in-frame clones and misses some; the assay was immunoSEQ multiplex PCR. The sample contains 120,000 or so clones, around 63% of which appear only once. The study's findings and limits: Mice showed clearer TCR sharing than patients did, a gap that was possibly HLA-related. Tofacitinib did not eliminate many expanded lesional clones from scalp or blood. Significant decreases in scalp clonality and expanded CD8+ clones followed tofacitinib treatment.

Worth noting for this clone: The antigen remains undetermined.

The sample was CD4+ T cells sorted from blood, taken at week 4, from a patient treated with tofacitinib. This receptor was taken from a human donor with alopecia areata. The chain employs TRBV5-4 and TRBJ2-5, with TRBD2 matching over 11 bases. As DNA, the CDR3 is TGTGCCAGCAGCTTGGGTAGCGGGGGGGAACAAGAGACCCAGTACTTC. It specifies CASSLGSGGEQETQYF.